Presented here are 20 T cell receptor beta chains from one specimen sequenced in a study of human versus mouse CDR3 diversity and MHC coevolution. Clones were sequenced by immunoSEQ multiplex PCR, and TCRdb holds only the in-frame ones, with some missing. The sample has about 77,000 clones, 80% to 95% seen once; the top ten hold around 0.15%. Sequencing was carried out using naive CD4+ T cells from blood. The subset is: CD45RO-negative CD62L-positive naive CD4 T cells. Receptors were obtained from a person between 25 and 70 years old in good health.

There are a few counts of this clone. The chain uses TRBV19 and TRBJ1-5, with D unclear. The CDR3 is 14 residues long. V gave up 5 bases and J gave up 7 bases, with 15 bases separating them. Germline assignment: CDR1 LNHDA and CDR2 SQIVND (reference sequence). The CDR3 DNA is TGTGCCAGTAGTCCTACATGGAGGCCGCAGCCCCAGCATTTT. Encoded protein: CASSPTWRPQPQHF.

The rearrangement joins TRBV5-6 to TRBJ1-3, with TRBD1 matching over 9 bases. V gave up 4 bases and J gave up 8 bases; unmatched junction bases: 7. CDR3 length: 14 residues. CDR1 is SGHDT, CDR2 YYEEEE, per germline. This CDR3 is CASSLPDRGDTIYF. The CDR3 DNA is TGTGCCAGCAGCCTCCCGGACAGGGGCGACACCATATATTTT.

The rearrangement joins TRBV10-1 to TRBJ1-5, with 7 bases matching TRBD1. This CDR3 is built from 17 residues. Trimming cost V 6 bases and J 0 bases; bases outside gene matches: 11. Germline CDR1 WNHNN, CDR2 SYGVQD (reference sequence). CDR3 in amino acids: CASRDRDSPISNQPQHF. CDR3 nucleotides: TGCGCCAGCAGGGACCGGGACAGCCCAATTAGCAATCAGCCCCAGCATTTT.

The J gene is TRBJ2-3, the V gene TRBV14; TRBD2 matches 7 bases. The CDR3 is 18 amino acids. Per the germline V gene, CDR1 is SGHDN and CDR2 is FVKESK. The ends lost 4 bases at V and 1 base at J; junction bases unmatched: 14. The CDR3 nucleotides read TGTGCCAGCAGCCTCGTAGCATGGGGTCTAGCGGGCACAGATACGCAGTATTTT. It specifies CASSLVAWGLAGTDTQYF.

The gene calls are TRBV12-5 and TRBJ2-7; TRBD1 matches 9 bases. V lost 2 bases, J lost 4 bases, and 9 bases stayed unmatched. Germline V gene data show CDR1 as LGHNT and CDR2 as FRNRAP. This CDR3 region has 16 residues. The chain's CDR3 is CASGLTGGTVEYEQYF. CDR3 in DNA: TGTGCTAGTGGTTTGACAGGGGGCACCGTAGAATACGAGCAGTACTTC.

The J gene is TRBJ1-2, the V gene TRBV29-1; TRBD1 aligns across 9 bases. CDR3 length equals 13 residues. Looked up from germline, CDR1 is SQVTM and CDR2 is ANQGSEA. Trimming at V came to 6 bases and at J to 5 bases, leaving 7 bases not matched to a gene. The CDR3 sequence is CSVIPGTGYGYTF. In DNA, the CDR3 is TGCAGCGTAATCCCCGGGACAGGGTATGGCTACACCTTC.

This chain links TRBV10-1 with TRBJ2-1; TRBD1 matches at 8 bases. CDR3 length equals 16 residues. V trimming: 5 bases; J trimming: 7 bases; junction bases outside the gene matches: 13. The germline V gene encodes CDR1 WNHNN and CDR2 SYGVQD (reference sequence). CDR3 bases: TGCGCCAGCAGTAACTCGACAGGGGCCCCTAAGAATGAGCAGTTCTTC. This sequence encodes CASSNSTGAPKNEQFF.

The J gene is TRBJ2-5, the V gene TRBV27; 8 positions agree with TRBD1. CDR3 length: 19 residues. The V gene end was trimmed by 6 bases and the J gene end by 3 bases; junction bases not matched to a gene: 21. Germline V CDR1 and CDR2: MNHEY, SMNVEV (reference sequence). CDR3 in amino acids: CASSPYTWTGWGEEETQYF. The CDR3 bases are TGTGCCAGCAGCCCCTATACTTGGACAGGGTGGGGAGAAGAAGAGACCCAGTACTTC.

The chain joins TRBV28 to TRBJ1-1; D ambiguous. The CDR3 extends over 13 amino acids. Germline V CDR1 and CDR2: MDHEN, SYDVKM. V dropped 3 bases and J dropped 6 bases, with 11 bases sitting between them. CDR3 sequence reads: CASSFLPRAEAFF. The CDR3 bases are TGTGCCAGCAGTTTTCTCCCACGGGCTGAAGCTTTCTTT.

The chain uses TRBV19 and TRBJ1-6; D is possibly TRBD1 (5 bases). Germline V gives CDR1 LNHDA, CDR2 SQIVND (reference sequence). V lost 7 bases and J lost 8, with 15 bases in between. The CDR3 runs 14 residues. CDR3 sequence: CASIIRVWDSPLHF. CDR3 coding DNA: TGTGCCAGTATCATCAGGGTATGGGATTCACCCCTCCACTTT. Variable domain in full (rest from reference TRBV19 and TRBJ1-6): DGGITQSPKYLFRKEGQNVTLSCEQNLNHDAMYWYRQDPGQGLRLIYYSQIVNDFQKGDIAEGYSVSREKKESFPLTVTSAQKNPTAFYLCASIIRVWDSPLHFGNGTRLTVT.

The rearrangement links TRBV10-3 to TRBJ1-5; TRBD1 might be the D (6 bases). CDR1 and CDR2 (germline): ENHRY, SYGVKD. CDR3 length: 16 residues. The V end lost 6 bases, the J end lost 6 bases, and 21 bases lay between the germline ends. The CDR3 nucleotides read TGTGCCATCAGCGAAGGTCGGGCAGGGGTTCGTCAGCCCCAGCATTTT. This codes for CAISEGRAGVRQPQHF.

The count of this clone is one. This chain uses TRBV4-2 with TRBJ2-1, with 12 bases matching TRBD2. This CDR3 comprises 17 residues. CDR1 is LGHNA, CDR2 YNFKEQ, per germline. V trimming: 4 bases; J trimming: 6 bases; junction bases outside the gene matches: 10. The CDR3 region is CASSRFPSGGAGNEQFF. The CDR3 region has the DNA TGTGCCAGCAGCCGGTTCCCTAGCGGGGGGGCCGGCAATGAGCAGTTCTTC.

This sequence joins TRBV19 and TRBJ1-1; TRBD1 is a possible D gene (6 bases). Germline V gene lookup returns CDR1 LNHDA and CDR2 SQIVND (reference sequence). This CDR3 comprises 15 residues. The V end was cut by 5 bases, the J end by 5 bases, with 18 bases between. The CDR3 is CASSGLGWGRTEAFF. The CDR3 DNA is TGTGCCAGTAGTGGACTAGGTTGGGGGCGGACTGAAGCTTTCTTT.

Notes on this clone: This CDR3 is also generated by other DNA sequences in the sample. The gene calls are TRBV29-1 and TRBJ1-1, with 8 positions matching TRBD1. Unmatched junction bases numbered 6, after V lost 5 bases and J lost 1 base. There are 14 residues in the CDR3. Germline CDR1 is SQVTM and CDR2 is ANQGSEA. The CDR3 sequence: CSVRQGRPNTEAFF. The DNA of the CDR3 is TGCAGCGTTAGACAGGGGCGACCGAACACTGAAGCTTTCTTT.

The rearrangement links TRBV4-1 to TRBJ2-1; perhaps TRBD1 as D (6 bases). This CDR3 contains 16 residues. In germline, CDR1 is MGHRA, CDR2 YSYEKL. Deletions cut 1 base from V and 2 bases from J, with 12 bases between. CDR3 nucleotide sequence: TGCGCCAGCAGCCAAGGTTGGGGACAAACCTACAATGAGCAGTTCTTC. This encodes CASSQGWGQTYNEQFF.

The chain is built from TRBV19 and TRBJ1-2, with TRBD1 as a possible D gene (6 bases). CDR1 and CDR2 (germline): LNHDA, SQIVND (reference sequence). The CDR3 loop spans 13 amino acids. The V gene lost 7 bases and the J gene lost 2 bases, with 11 bases spanning the gap. The CDR3 loop is CASTDTGNYGYTF. DNA for the CDR3: TGTGCCAGTACCGATACAGGGAACTATGGCTACACCTTC. Filled out from reference TRBV19 and TRBJ1-2, the complete variable domain reads DGGITQSPKYLFRKEGQNVTLSCEQNLNHDAMYWYRQDPGQGLRLIYYSQIVNDFQKGDIAEGYSVSREKKESFPLTVTSAQKNPTAFYLCASTDTGNYGYTFGSGTRLTVV.

This rearrangement joins TRBV19 to TRBJ2-1, with a possible D match to TRBD2 (6 bases). Trimming cost V 3 bases and J 1 base, with 10 bases left between them. Germline assignment: CDR1 LNHDA and CDR2 SQIVND (reference sequence). The CDR3 totals 15 residues. The CDR3 sequence is CASSMGRDSYNEQFF. The CDR3 bases are TGTGCCAGTAGTATGGGGCGGGATTCCTACAATGAGCAGTTCTTC.

The chain couples TRBV29-1 to TRBJ2-7; D remains unclear. Trimming pared 4 bases from V and 1 base from J, leaving 8 bases between. Per the germline V gene, CDR1 is SQVTM and CDR2 is ANQGSEA. The CDR3 length is 12 residues. The CDR3 is CSVVTRSYEQYF. The CDR3 nucleotides read TGCAGCGTTGTCACCAGATCCTACGAGCAGTACTTC.

This clone was observed once. V gene TRBV6-5 combines with J gene TRBJ1-1; 8 bases agree with TRBD1. CDR3 length equals 14 residues. CDR1 is MNHEY, CDR2 SVGAGI, per germline. Trimming took 6 bases from V and 4 from J; bases not matched to a gene: 7. The DNA of the CDR3 is TGTGCCAGCAGGACCACAGGGGGTTCCACTGAAGCTTTCTTT. It yields the protein CASRTTGGSTEAFF.

The CDR3 coding sequence is TGCGCCAGCAGCCCCAGGGGGTCCTACGAGCAGTACTTC. This gives the protein CASSPRGSYEQYF. The chain employs TRBV4-1 and TRBJ2-7; 7 bases map to TRBD1. CDR1 MGHRA and CDR2 YSYEKL come from the germline V gene. CDR3 length: 13 residues. Germline trimming cut 4 bases from V and 1 base from J; bases unmatched to any gene: 1.